A selection of T cell receptor beta chains follows, all from one sample in a study of blood T cell repertoires in COVID-19. Method: immunoSEQ multiplex PCR; TCRdb's copy keeps in-frame clones and lacks some. The repertoire holds about 320,000 clones, with more than 90% as singletons. Sample: PBMCs or T cells enriched from blood (not recorded which). These receptors originate from a woman aged 25 to 39 who had been exposed to COVID-19. CDR3s leave out the opening cysteine and the closing phenylalanine or tryptophan. Each record gives: V gene, clone size, CDR3 protein. Size tells how often a clone was seen (once, few, many) or the class of an expanded clone, and some rows leave it out.

v_gene: TRBV3-1/TRBV3-2; abundance: -; CDR3aa: ASSQGHTNYGYT
v_gene: TRBV10-3; abundance: -; CDR3aa: ATRGQPNTEAF
v_gene: TRBV6-1; abundance: -; CDR3aa: ASSDVDRVKTQY
v_gene: TRBV7-2; abundance: -; CDR3aa: ASSPDQPQH
v_gene: TRBV24-1; abundance: -; CDR3aa: ATSEPQGSSSYNEQF
v_gene: TRBV20-1; abundance: -; CDR3aa: SELAGNEQY
v_gene: TRBV5-4; abundance: -; CDR3aa: ASSPRGGDSAGNTEAF
v_gene: TRBV11-2; abundance: -; CDR3aa: ASSLLLAGGPYEQF
v_gene: TRBV5-1; abundance: -; CDR3aa: ASSWTRQATNEKLF
v_gene: TRBV7-2; abundance: once; CDR3aa: ASSLWGRAGSNQPQH
v_gene: TRBV19; abundance: -; CDR3aa: ASSKQQEYNSPLH
v_gene: TRBV18; abundance: -; CDR3aa: ASSPDRVTREAF
v_gene: TRBV6-5; abundance: -; CDR3aa: ASSYSVRGRETQY
v_gene: TRBV5-1; abundance: -; CDR3aa: ASSPNYGQGGETQY
v_gene: TRBV7-4; abundance: -; CDR3aa: ASSILRGRTTGYT
v_gene: TRBV29-1; abundance: -; CDR3aa: SVSSGEVGYGYT
v_gene: TRBV11-2; abundance: once; CDR3aa: ASSLQRMTGNTIY